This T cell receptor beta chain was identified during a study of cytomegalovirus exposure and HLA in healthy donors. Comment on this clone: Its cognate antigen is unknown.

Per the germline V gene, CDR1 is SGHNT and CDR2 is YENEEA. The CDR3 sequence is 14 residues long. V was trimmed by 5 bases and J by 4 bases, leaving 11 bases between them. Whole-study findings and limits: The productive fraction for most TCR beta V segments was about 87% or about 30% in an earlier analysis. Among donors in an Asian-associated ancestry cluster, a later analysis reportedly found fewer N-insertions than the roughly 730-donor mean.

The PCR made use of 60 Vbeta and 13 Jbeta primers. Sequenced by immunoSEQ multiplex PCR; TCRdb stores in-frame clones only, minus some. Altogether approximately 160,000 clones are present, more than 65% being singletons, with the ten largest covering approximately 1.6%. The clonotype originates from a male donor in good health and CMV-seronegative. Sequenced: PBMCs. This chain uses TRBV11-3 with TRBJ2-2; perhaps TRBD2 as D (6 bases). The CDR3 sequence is CASSRLVGTGELFF. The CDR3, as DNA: TGTGCCAGCAGCCGACTAGTGGGCACCGGGGAGCTGTTTTTT.